Presented here are 7 T cell receptor beta chains from one specimen sequenced in a study of blood T cells in healthy people across ages. Next came a second PCR, run for about 6 to 11 cycles, which used a sample-barcoded 5' primer along with a J-beta primer mix. Via MiXCR, TCRdb re-called the 5' RACE reads, giving one row per CDR3 protein. The data contain roughly 2 million distinct CDR3 sequences, less than 50% of them singletons. The sequenced sample was blood. The receptors were gathered from a woman aged 40 to 55 in good health.

This clonotype was observed a few times. An end of the junction does not agree with germline; a read error may underlie this. The chain joins TRBV20-1 to TRBJ1-6, with TRBD1 matching over 10 bases. This CDR3 has 15 amino acids. Germline CDR1 reads DFQATT; CDR2 reads SNEGSKA (reference sequence). In DNA form, the CDR3 reads TGCAGTGCCAGAGACGGGACAGGGGCTTTTTCACCCCTCCACTTT. It translates to CSARDGTGAFSPLHF.

This chain uses TRBV7-2 with TRBJ2-2; D is possibly TRBD2 (7 bases). CDR3 length: 16 amino acids. The germline V gene has CDR1 SGHTA and CDR2 FQGNSA. Trimming took off 4 bases at V and 6 bases at J, with 18 bases between the two ends. The CDR3: CASSSNGRGFPGELFF. The CDR3, as DNA: TGTGCCAGCAGCTCCAATGGGAGGGGGTTCCCCGGGGAGCTGTTTTTT.

This chain connects TRBV3-1 to TRBJ2-5; D not certain. From germline, CDR1 is LGHDT and CDR2 YNNKEL (reference sequence). V was cut by 0 bases and J by 1 base, with 9 bases left in between. The length of the CDR3 is 15 residues. As DNA, the CDR3 is TGTGCCAGCAGCCAAGAAGCTGGTTCCCAAGAGACCCAGTACTTC. It translates to CASSQEAGSQETQYF.

CDR3 sequence (DNA): TGTGCCAGCAGTCCGGGGGGAAATCCTAATCAGCCCCAGCATTTT. Amino acids: CASSPGGNPNQPQHF. The V and J genes are TRBV7-6 and TRBJ1-5; perhaps TRBD1 as D (5 bases). Trimming shortened V by 6 bases and J by 4 bases, and 16 bases separated the two germline ends. The length of the CDR3 is 15 residues. CDR1 SGHVS and CDR2 FNYEAQ come from the germline V gene.

The V gene is TRBV5-1, the J gene TRBJ2-1, with 10 bases aligning to TRBD1. The length of the CDR3 is 16 residues. Trimming took 3 bases from V and 2 from J; bases not matched to a gene: 5. The V gene's germline CDR1 is SGHRS and CDR2 YFSETQ. The CDR3 DNA is TGCGCCAGCAGCTGGGCCGGGACAGGGGCCTACAATGAGCAGTTCTTC. This encodes CASSWAGTGAYNEQFF.

The rearrangement uses TRBV7-2 and TRBJ1-2; 9 bases match TRBD1. Germline V gene sequence: CDR1 SGHTA, CDR2 FQGNSA. The CDR3 has 17 residues. Trimming took 5 bases from V and 0 from J; bases not matched to a gene: 10. The CDR3 sequence: CASSTGQGSLANYGYTF. The CDR3 DNA reads as TGTGCCAGCAGCACCGGACAGGGGTCCCTAGCTAACTATGGCTACACCTTC.

Comments on this clonotype: One end of the junction does not line up with germline, which may come from a read error. The chain is built from TRBV7-9 and TRBJ1-1; D remains ambiguous. CDR1 and CDR2 (germline): SEHNR, FQNEAQ (reference sequence). CDR3 length: 15 residues. In nucleotides, the CDR3 is TGTGCCAGCAGCTCTCCGGGGATCATGAACACTAAAGCTTTCTTT. Translating gives CASSSPGIMNTKAFF.